The entry below gives a single T cell receptor (beta chain) sequence along with its context. The data are from a study of blood T cell repertoires in COVID-19. The overall study: Samples came from the United States, Italy and Spain, spanning acute and convalescent COVID-19. T cells, B-cell-depleted T cells, or PBMCs supplied cDNA or gDNA.

Produced via immunoSEQ multiplex PCR; TCRdb's table is partial and in-frame only. Among about 130,000 clones listed, 83% were seen once. This CDR3 has 14 residues. Germline V gene sequence: CDR1 SNHLY, CDR2 FYNNEI. The V and J ends lost 6 bases and 6 bases, in that order; junction bases with no gene match: 3. Participant reports of clinical history set cohort assignment. This receptor was obtained from a man aged 30 to 39 who had recovered from COVID-19. V is TRBV2 and J is TRBJ2-3, with TRBD2 identical over 13 bases. The sequencing input was PBMCs or T cells enriched from blood (not recorded which). In DNA, the CDR3 is TGTGCCAGCAGGACTAGCGGGAGGTGGGATACGCAGTATTTT. Its translation: CASRTSGRWDTQYF.